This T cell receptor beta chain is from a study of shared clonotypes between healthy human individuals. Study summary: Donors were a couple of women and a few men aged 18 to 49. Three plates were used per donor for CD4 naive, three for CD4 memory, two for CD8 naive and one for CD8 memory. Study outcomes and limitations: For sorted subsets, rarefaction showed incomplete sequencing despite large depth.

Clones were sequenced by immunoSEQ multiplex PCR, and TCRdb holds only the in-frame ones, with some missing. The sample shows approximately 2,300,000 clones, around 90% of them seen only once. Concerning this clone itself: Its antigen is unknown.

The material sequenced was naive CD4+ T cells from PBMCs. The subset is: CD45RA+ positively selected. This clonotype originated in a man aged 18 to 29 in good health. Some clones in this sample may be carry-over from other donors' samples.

CDR3 protein: CASSHPRLSGRVNEQFF. The CDR3 region has the DNA TGTGCCAGCAGCCACCCCAGGTTAAGCGGGAGGGTCAATGAGCAGTTCTTC. This rearrangement joins TRBV14 to TRBJ2-1, with 10 bases that match TRBD2. The length of the CDR3 is 17 residues. J gave up 6 bases and V 3 bases, and 11 bases lay outside the gene matches. CDR1 is SGHDN, CDR2 FVKESK, per germline.